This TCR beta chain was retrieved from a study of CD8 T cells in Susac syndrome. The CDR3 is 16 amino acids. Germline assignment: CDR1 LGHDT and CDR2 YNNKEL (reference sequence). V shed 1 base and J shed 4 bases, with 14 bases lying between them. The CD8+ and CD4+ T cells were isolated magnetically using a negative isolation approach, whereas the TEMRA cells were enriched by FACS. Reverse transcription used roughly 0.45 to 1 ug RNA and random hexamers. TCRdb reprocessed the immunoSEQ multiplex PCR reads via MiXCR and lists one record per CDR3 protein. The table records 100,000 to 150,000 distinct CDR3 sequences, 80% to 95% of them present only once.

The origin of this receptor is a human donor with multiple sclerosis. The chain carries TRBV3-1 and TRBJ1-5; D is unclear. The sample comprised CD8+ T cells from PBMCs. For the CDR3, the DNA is TGTGCCAGCAGCCAAGGTGGCTTTTTTGAAAATCAGCCCCAGCATTTT. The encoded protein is CASSQGGFFENQPQHF.